Sequencing of this TCR beta chain was carried out in a study of identical twins. General study points: The presence of invariant MAIT and iNKT cells could partly confound analyses of zero-insertion sequences.

Concerning this clonotype: Antigen: not known.

The CDR3 is 16 residues long. CDR1 is SEHNR, CDR2 FQNEAQ, per germline (reference sequence). Germline trimming cut 5 bases from V and 7 bases from J; bases unmatched to any gene: 13. From the 5' RACE reads, TCRdb called clonotypes with MiXCR, one entry per CDR3 protein. The sample holds around 530,000 distinct CDR3 sequences, roughly 15% seen once. The same specimen was also included in a second study, on yellow fever vaccine responses in identical twins.

The V gene is TRBV7-9, the J gene TRBJ2-2; 7 nucleotides align to TRBD2. This receptor was taken from a woman aged 18-35 years in good health. The specimen sequenced was CD4+ T cells sorted from blood. The CDR3 loop is CASSLVSGTNVGELFF. The CDR3, as DNA: TGTGCCAGCAGCCTCGTGAGTGGGACTAATGTCGGGGAGCTGTTTTTT.